The 5 T cell receptor beta chains in this list originate from one sample, sequenced in a study of T cells in Graves' hyperthyroidism and ophthalmopathy. Authors of the study amplified TCR beta CDR3 regions from RNA transcripts. Primed by the HTBI set, a first-round RT-PCR was run on the TCR CDR3. A single record per CDR3 protein comes from TCRdb applying MiXCR to the multiplex PCR reads. This repertoire shows 650,000 to 850,000 distinct CDR3 sequences, around a sixth found once; its top ten account for 15% to 20%. The material sequenced was blood. The source is a woman in her forties or fifties with Graves' hyperthyroidism that later progressed to Graves' ophthalmopathy.

In its sample, this clonotype was seen a few times. This chain connects TRBV29-1 to TRBJ1-2; weak D call: TRBD1 (6 bases). Trimming took off 6 bases at V and 4 bases at J, with 24 bases between the two ends. Germline lookup yields CDR1 SQVTM and CDR2 ANQGSEA. The CDR3 has 16 amino acids. In nucleotides, the CDR3 is TGCAGCGTAGCCGAGGGCTACAGGGAGTCGAGCTATGGCTACACCTTC. This gives the protein CSVAEGYRESSYGYTF.

The chain recombines TRBV7-9 with TRBJ2-7; tentative D call: TRBD2 (5 bases). Trimming stripped 3 bases from V and 4 bases from J, with 10 bases between. The CDR3 covers 13 residues. The V gene's germline CDR1 is SEHNR and CDR2 FQNEAQ (reference sequence). CDR3 residues: CASSFGSNYEQYF. DNA for the CDR3: TGTGCCAGCAGCTTTGGGAGCAATTACGAGCAGTACTTC.

The table lists this clonotype with a few counts. V usage is TRBV4-2 and J usage is TRBJ1-5; D gene ambiguous. CDR3 length equals 13 residues. The V and J ends lost 1 base and 9 bases respectively, with 10 bases between them. In germline, CDR1 is LGHNA, CDR2 YNFKEQ. CDR3 bases: TGTGCCAGCAGCCAAGGCGAAGGAGGGCCCCAGCATTTT. Amino acids: CASSQGEGGPQHF.

This clonotype has at least ten counts. V is TRBV20-1 and J is TRBJ2-3, with D uncertain. V lost 3 bases and J 5 bases, leaving 15 bases between the germline ends. The CDR3 has 14 amino acids. In germline, CDR1 is DFQATT, CDR2 SNEGSKA (reference sequence). CDR3 coding DNA: TGCAGTGCTAGGGGTCATAATCACCAAGATACGCAGTATTTT. Encoded protein: CSARGHNHQDTQYF.

This clonotype came up once. The chain uses TRBV6-1 and TRBJ1-2, with TRBD1 matching 7 bases. The CDR3 length is 18 residues. CDR1 is MNHNS, CDR2 SASEGT, per germline. J was trimmed by 5 bases and V by 4 bases; bases with no gene match: 19. CDR3 amino acids: CASSGSRDSSPGVYGYTF. CDR3 bases: TGTGCCAGCAGTGGTTCCCGGGACAGCTCACCAGGCGTTTATGGCTACACCTTC.